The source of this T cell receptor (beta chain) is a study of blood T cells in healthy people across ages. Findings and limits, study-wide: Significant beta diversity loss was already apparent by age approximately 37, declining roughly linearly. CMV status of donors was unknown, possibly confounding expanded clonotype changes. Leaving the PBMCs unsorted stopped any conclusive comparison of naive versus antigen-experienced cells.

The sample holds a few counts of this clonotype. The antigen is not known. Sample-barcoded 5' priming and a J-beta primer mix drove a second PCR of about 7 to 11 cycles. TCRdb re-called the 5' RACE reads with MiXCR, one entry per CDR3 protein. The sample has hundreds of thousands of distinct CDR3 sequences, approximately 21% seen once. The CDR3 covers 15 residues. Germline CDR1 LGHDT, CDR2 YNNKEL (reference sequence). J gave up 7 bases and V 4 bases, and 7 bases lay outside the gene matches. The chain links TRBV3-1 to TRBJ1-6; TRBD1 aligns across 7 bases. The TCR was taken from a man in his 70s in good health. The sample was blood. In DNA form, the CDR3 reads TGTGCCAGCAGCCGAGAGGCGGACAGGAATTCACCCCTCCACTTT. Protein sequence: CASSREADRNSPLHF.